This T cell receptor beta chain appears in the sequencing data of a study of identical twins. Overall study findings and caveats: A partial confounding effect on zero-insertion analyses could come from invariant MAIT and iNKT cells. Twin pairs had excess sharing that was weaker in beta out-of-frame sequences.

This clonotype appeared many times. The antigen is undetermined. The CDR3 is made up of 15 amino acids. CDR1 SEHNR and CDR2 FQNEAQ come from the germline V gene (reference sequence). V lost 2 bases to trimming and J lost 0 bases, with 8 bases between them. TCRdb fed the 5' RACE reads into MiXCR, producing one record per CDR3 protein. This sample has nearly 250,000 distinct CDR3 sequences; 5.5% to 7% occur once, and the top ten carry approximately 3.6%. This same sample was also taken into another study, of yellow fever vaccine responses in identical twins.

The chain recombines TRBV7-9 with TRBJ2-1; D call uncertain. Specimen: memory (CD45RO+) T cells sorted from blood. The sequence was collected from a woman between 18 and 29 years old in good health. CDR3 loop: CASSLYQVSYNEQFF. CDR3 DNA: TGTGCCAGCAGCTTATATCAGGTCTCCTACAATGAGCAGTTCTTC.